The T cell receptor beta chain under discussion was sequenced for a study of PD-1 blockade in mismatch repair-deficient tumors. For the study at large: Enrolled about 2013-2017, patients had progressing, pretreated mismatch repair-deficient cancers of about a dozen types. Overall study results and limits: After pembrolizumab, tumor-resident clones rose rapidly, then generally contracted before radiologic responses.

This CDR3 comprises 18 residues. Germline CDR1 is SEHNR and CDR2 is FQNEAQ (reference sequence). The J segment lost 0 bases and the V segment lost 4 bases, leaving 7 bases of the junction unmatched. Of note for this clone: The antigen remains unidentified.

Only in-frame clones appear in the TCRdb table, and some are missing; sequencing was by immunoSEQ multiplex PCR. The table shows some 97,000 clones, with 65% to 85% occurring only once. The sequenced sample was peripheral blood, obtained about 33 weeks after starting pembrolizumab. The receptor's source is an adult with mismatch repair-deficient cancer. The chain combines TRBV7-9 with TRBJ2-6; 9 bases are shared with TRBD1. The CDR3 spells CASSSGQGTFSGANVLTF. CDR3 DNA sequence: TGTGCCAGCAGCTCTGGACAGGGGACCTTCTCTGGGGCCAACGTCCTGACTTTC.